The sequence of this T cell receptor (beta chain) was determined in a study of blood T cell repertoires in COVID-19. Study-wide background: Samples representing acute and convalescent COVID-19 were sourced from the United States, Italy and Spain. PBMCs, B-cell-depleted T cells, or T cells were the source of the cDNA or gDNA that made up the material.

In the source study's methods: Researchers report that nucleated cell counts were estimated from reference gene primer amplification. Profiling relied on immunoSEQ multiplex PCR, and the TCRdb table lists in-frame clones only, not all of them. V and J calls plus clone size are reproduced from that table; the DNA served to infer D and trimming. The sample comprises just under 350,000 clones, under 95% of which are singletons, and roughly 3.5% rests with the top ten. V was pared by 0 bases and J by 3 bases, with 10 bases between. Germline-derived CDR1 and CDR2 are SGHKS and YYEKEE (reference sequence). CDR3 length: 15 amino acids.

This chain links TRBV5-5 with TRBJ1-5; maybe TRBD1 (5 bases). Specimen: peripheral blood. The clonotype was recovered from a woman younger than 30 who had recovered from COVID-19. CDR3 sequence (DNA): TGTGCCAGCAGCTTGGGTGGGGGGGACAATCAGCCCCAGCATTTT. It codes for CASSLGGGDNQPQHF.